A selection of T cell receptor beta chains follows, all from one sample in a study of shared clonotypes between healthy human individuals. Some clones are missing from TCRdb's copy, which holds only in-frame ones; the method was immunoSEQ multiplex PCR. The sample carries about 2 million clones, 95% recorded once. Specimen: naive CD4+ T cells sorted from blood. Source of these receptors: a man younger than 35 in good health. CDR3s include the opening cysteine and the closing phenylalanine or tryptophan. D genes are given only for firm matches. Expanded clones get a size class; other rows say once, few or many, or leave the size out.

CASSLALAGYEQYF | TGTGCCAGCAGCTTAGCTCTAGCGGGATACGAGCAGTACTTC | TRBJ2-7 | TRBD2 | once | TRBV7-2 | 14
CASSYTPGTEAFF | TGTGCCAGCAGTTACACCCCGGGAACTGAAGCTTTCTTT | TRBJ1-1 | NA | NA | TRBV6-4 | 13
CAWSKGLGTDTQYF | TGTGCCTGGAGTAAGGGACTAGGAACAGATACGCAGTATTTT | TRBJ2-3 | TRBD2 | NA | TRBV30 | 14
CASSLGVGETQYF | TGCGCCAGCAGCTTGGGAGTGGGCGAGACCCAGTACTTC | TRBJ2-5 | NA | once | TRBV5-1 | 13
CSVVSGQGSYGYTF | TGCAGCGTTGTGAGTGGACAGGGGTCCTATGGCTACACCTTC | TRBJ1-2 | TRBD1 | NA | TRBV29-1 | 14
CASSITGNTIYF | TGTGCCAGTAGTATCACGGGAAACACCATATATTTT | TRBJ1-3 | NA | NA | TRBV19 | 12
CAFSYRELAFF | TGTGCCTTCTCTTACCGGGAGTTAGCTTTCTTT | TRBJ1-1 | NA | NA | TRBV30 | 11
CASSLLGGAIGELFF | TGTGCCAGCAGCTTACTAGGGGGCGCAATCGGGGAGCTGTTTTTT | TRBJ2-2 | TRBD1 | NA | TRBV7-2 | 15
CSVDLAGPYNEQFF | TGCAGCGTTGATCTAGCGGGCCCCTACAATGAGCAGTTCTTC | TRBJ2-1 | TRBD2 | NA | TRBV29-1 | 14
CASSLNVQGSSYNEQFF | TGTGCCAGCTCACTTAATGTACAGGGAAGCTCCTACAATGAGCAGTTCTTC | TRBJ2-1 | NA | NA | TRBV18 | 17
CASSVELGADGYTF | TGTGCCAGCAGCGTAGAACTGGGGGCGGATGGCTACACCTTC | TRBJ1-2 | NA | NA | TRBV9 | 14
CASSLGGLAGVETQYF | TGCGCCAGCAGCTTGGGGGGTTTAGCGGGAGTCGAGACCCAGTACTTC | TRBJ2-5 | TRBD2 | NA | TRBV5-1 | 16
CASSLEGPSTDTQYF | TGTGCCAGCAGTTTAGAGGGTCCTAGCACAGATACGCAGTATTTT | TRBJ2-3 | NA | NA | TRBV27 | 15
CASRKSSGRAPGEQYF | TGTGCCAGCAGAAAGAGCAGCGGGAGGGCACCGGGTGAGCAGTACTTC | TRBJ2-7 | TRBD2 | NA | TRBV2 | 16
CATSRARDPTAYEQYF | TGTGCCACCAGCAGAGCCCGGGACCCCACCGCCTACGAGCAGTACTTC | TRBJ2-7 | NA | NA | TRBV15 | 16
CASSVRPREETQYF | TGTGCCAGCAGCGTAAGACCCCGTGAGGAGACCCAGTACTTC | TRBJ2-5 | NA | NA | TRBV9 | 14
CASSLRGGTDTQYF | TGTGCCAGTAGTCTTCGAGGTGGGACAGATACGCAGTATTTT | TRBJ2-3 | NA | NA | TRBV19 | 14
CASSLDTGVEKLFF | TGTGCCAGCAGCTTAGATACGGGGGTGGAAAAACTGTTTTTT | TRBJ1-4 | NA | NA | TRBV11-2 | 14
CASSHPGDTAYEQYF | TGTGCCAGCAGTCACCCGGGAGATACGGCTTACGAGCAGTACTTC | TRBJ2-7 | NA | NA | TRBV6-6 | 15
CASSDEGSTEAFF | TGTGCCAGCAGTGATGAGGGTAGCACTGAAGCTTTCTTT | TRBJ1-1 | NA | NA | TRBV2 | 13
CASSLKLQETSNSPLHF | TGCGCCAGCAGCTTGAAGTTGCAGGAAACCTCTAATTCACCCCTCCACTTT | TRBJ1-6 | NA | NA | TRBV5-1 | 17
CASSEQFSGNTIYF | TGTGCCAGCAGTGAGCAGTTCTCTGGAAACACCATATATTTT | TRBJ1-3 | NA | NA | TRBV2 | 14
CASSQGLAGDPYNEQFF | TGTGCCAGCAGTCAGGGACTAGCGGGAGACCCCTACAATGAGCAGTTCTTC | TRBJ2-1 | TRBD2 | NA | TRBV27 | 17
CACARQNTEAFF | TGTGCCTGTGCGCGACAGAACACTGAAGCTTTCTTT | TRBJ1-1 | NA | NA | TRBV30 | 12
CASVRNNSPLHF | TGTGCCAGCGTCCGGAATAATTCACCCCTCCACTTT | TRBJ1-6 | NA | once | TRBV28 | 12
CASRRDRVNYEQYF | TGTGCCAGCAGGAGGGACAGGGTGAATTACGAGCAGTACTTC | TRBJ2-7 | TRBD1 | NA | TRBV2 | 14
CASSSPRKGYEQYF | TGTGCCAGCAGCTCACCGCGAAAGGGCTACGAGCAGTACTTC | TRBJ2-7 | NA | NA | TRBV7-9 | 14
CASSFREGQPQHF | TGCGCCAGCAGCTTTCGGGAGGGTCAGCCCCAGCATTTT | TRBJ1-5 | NA | once | TRBV5-1 | 13
CAWSVRGDTEAFF | TGTGCCTGGAGTGTACGAGGGGACACTGAAGCTTTCTTT | TRBJ1-1 | NA | few | TRBV30 | 13
CASSGWTGSVGEQFF | TGTGCCAGCAGTGGCTGGACAGGGAGCGTAGGTGAGCAGTTCTTC | TRBJ2-1 | TRBD1 | NA | TRBV2 | 15
CASSLAPGNYGYTF | TGTGCCAGCAGCTTAGCGCCCGGGAACTATGGCTACACCTTC | TRBJ1-2 | NA | NA | TRBV7-9 | 14
CATSRGRVGYGYTF | TGTGCCACCAGCAGAGGTAGAGTAGGCTATGGCTACACCTTC | TRBJ1-2 | NA | NA | TRBV15 | 14
CASSRAADPPLHF | TGTGCCAGCAGCCGGGCTGCGGATCCACCCCTCCACTTT | TRBJ1-6 | NA | NA | TRBV7-9 | 13
CATLGGVGYTF | TGTGCCACCCTGGGAGGGGTGGGCTACACCTTC | TRBJ1-2 | NA | NA | TRBV10-3 | 11
CASSLVGAGNSPLHF | TGTGCCAGCAGCTTAGTGGGGGCTGGGAATTCACCCCTCCACTTT | TRBJ1-6 | NA | NA | TRBV7-2 | 15
CASSQDQVAGELFF | TGCGCCAGCAGCCAAGATCAGGTTGCCGGGGAGCTGTTTTTT | TRBJ2-2 | NA | NA | TRBV4-3 | 14
CATAGAAYEQYF | TGTGCCACGGCGGGGGCCGCCTACGAGCAGTACTTC | TRBJ2-7 | NA | NA | TRBV19 | 12
CASRQTGTNYGYTF | TGTGCCAGCAGACAAACAGGAACTAACTATGGCTACACCTTC | TRBJ1-2 | NA | NA | TRBV27 | 14
CASSPTGGYEQYF | TGTGCCAGCTCACCAACAGGGGGTTACGAGCAGTACTTC | TRBJ2-7 | TRBD1 | NA | TRBV18 | 13
CAISSGLAVSSYEQYF | TGTGCCATCAGTTCCGGACTAGCGGTTAGCTCCTACGAGCAGTACTTC | TRBJ2-7 | TRBD2 | NA | TRBV10-3 | 16
CASSLPGTAKWYF | TGTGCCAGCAGTTTACCCGGGACCGCGAAATGGTACTTC | TRBJ2-7 | NA | once | TRBV28 | 13
CASSLTGAGQETQYF | TGTGCCAGCAGCTTAACGGGAGCCGGCCAAGAGACCCAGTACTTC | TRBJ2-5 | NA | NA | TRBV11-2 | 15
CASSYSLDIQPQHF | TGTGCCAGCAGTTATTCTTTGGACATTCAGCCCCAGCATTTT | TRBJ1-5 | NA | NA | TRBV6-5 | 14